The 30 T cell receptor beta chains below all came from one sample that was sequenced in a study of technical replicates of blood from a few donors. The protocol was immunoSEQ multiplex PCR, while the TCRdb copy is restricted to in-frame clones and leaves out a portion. Of tens of thousands of clones in the sample, approximately 86% were seen once. The sample taken for sequencing was PBMCs. These receptors were taken from a human donor in good health. Some clones in this sample may be carry-over from other donors' samples.

The rearrangement joins TRBV5-4 to TRBJ2-3, with a weak D call TRBD2 (7 bases). The CDR3 totals 14 residues. Trimming shortened V by 10 bases and J by 6 bases, and 21 bases separated the two germline ends. Germline CDR1 reads SGHNT; CDR2 reads YYREEE (reference sequence). CDR3 coding DNA: TGTGCCTGGAGCGTGTGGGGAGGGGGGGATACGCAGTATTTT. Translated: CAWSVWGGGDTQYF.

The genes are TRBV5-1 and TRBJ1-2; D unclear. The V gene's germline CDR1 is SGHRS and CDR2 YFSETQ. V lost 0 bases and J 6 bases, leaving 12 bases between the germline ends. The CDR3 consists of 14 residues. The CDR3: CASSLAGRSDGYTF. The CDR3 DNA reads TGCGCCAGCAGCTTGGCAGGCAGGTCGGATGGCTACACCTTC. Full variable domain (outside the CDR3, taken from reference TRBV5-1 and TRBJ1-2): KAGVTQTPRYLIKTRGQQVTLSCSPISGHRSVSWYQQTPGQGLQFLFEYFSETQRNKGNFPGRFSGRQFSNSRSEMNVSTLELGDSALYLCASSLAGRSDGYTFGSGTRLTVV.

The chain has TRBV30 and TRBJ1-1, with 8 bases aligning to TRBD1. Germline CDR1 GTSNPN, CDR2 SVGIG (reference sequence). Trimming removed 4 bases from V and 5 bases from J; junction bases left unmatched: 6. This CDR3 has 13 residues. The CDR3 nucleotides are TGTGCCTGGACCACAGGGGGAGGGACTGAAGCTTTCTTT. Its protein product is CAWTTGGGTEAFF.

The V and J genes are TRBV9 and TRBJ2-1; D remains ambiguous. Trimming shortened V by 0 bases and J by 12 bases, and 16 bases separated the two germline ends. CDR1 is SGDLS and CDR2 is YYNGEE in the germline V gene. The CDR3 loop spans 14 amino acids. The CDR3 nucleotides read TGTGCCAGCAGCGTAGTCCCAAGGCTAGACGGGCAGTTCTTC. Amino acid sequence: CASSVVPRLDGQFF. Together with reference TRBV9 and TRBJ2-1, the CDR3 gives the full variable domain: DSGVTQTPKHLITATGQRVTLRCSPRSGDLSVYWYQQSLDQGLQFLIQYYNGEERAKGNILERFSAQQFPDLHSELNLSSLELGDSALYFCASSVVPRLDGQFFGPGTRLTVL.

The chain couples TRBV4-1 to TRBJ2-7, with 8 bases aligning to TRBD2. V was clipped by 3 bases and J by 3 bases; unmatched bases: 7. From germline, CDR1 is MGHRA and CDR2 YSYEKL. The CDR3 runs to 15 residues. The CDR3 DNA reads as TGCGCCAGCAGCCAGTTCAGCGGGGGTAGCTACGAGCAGTACTTC. Translated: CASSQFSGGSYEQYF.

The CDR3 DNA follows: TGTGCCAGCAGCTTAGCTGGGGCACCTTTTTATGCTGAAGCTTTCTTT. Its translation is CASSLAGAPFYAEAFF. The rearrangement uses TRBV7-8 and TRBJ1-1, with D perhaps TRBD1 (5 bases). Germline loops: CDR1 SGHVS, CDR2 FQNEAQ. This CDR3 has 16 residues. The germline V and J ends were trimmed by 0 bases and 6 bases, with 17 bases remaining between them.

The rearrangement uses TRBV6-5 and TRBJ2-1, with D possibly being TRBD2 (5 bases). V was shortened by 0 bases and J by 3 bases, with 9 bases between the two germline ends. From germline, CDR1 is MNHEY and CDR2 SVGAGI. The CDR3 is 15 residues long. The CDR3 loop is CASSYSTNHYNEQFF. The CDR3 nucleotides read TGTGCCAGCAGTTACTCGACTAACCACTACAATGAGCAGTTCTTC.

Note on this clone: Other DNA sequences in this sample translate to the same CDR3. This chain connects TRBV7-3 to TRBJ2-5; a weak D match, TRBD1 (6 bases). The CDR3 runs to 14 residues. Trimming cost V 4 bases and J 1 base, with 10 bases left between them. Per germline, CDR1 SGHTA and CDR2 FQGTGA. CDR3 nucleotide sequence: TGTGCCAGCAGCTCCGGGACAACCCAAGAGACCCAGTACTTC. It yields the protein CASSSGTTQETQYF.

The genes are TRBV5-8 and TRBJ2-5; D unclear. CDR1 SGHTS and CDR2 YDEGEE come from the germline V gene. V gave up 0 bases and J gave up 2 bases, with 8 bases separating them. There are 14 residues in the CDR3. This CDR3 reads CASSLDSRQETQYF. The CDR3 DNA reads TGTGCCAGCAGCTTGGACAGCCGACAAGAGACCCAGTACTTC. Full variable domain (remainder filled in from reference TRBV5-8 and TRBJ2-5): EAGVTQSPTHLIKTRGQQATLRCSPISGHTSVYWYQQALGLGLQFLLWYDEGEERNRGNFPPRFSGRQFPNYSSELNVNALELEDSALYLCASSLDSRQETQYFGPGTRLLVL.

The CDR3 bases are TGCGCCAGCAGCCAGACTCGGGAGTCCGCCTACAATGAGCAGTTCTTC. Encoded protein: CASSQTRESAYNEQFF. The rearrangement uses TRBV4-3 and TRBJ2-1, with TRBD2 as a possible D gene (6 bases). CDR1 and CDR2 (germline): LGHNA, YSLEER. The CDR3 contains 16 residues. The V gene lost 3 bases and the J gene lost 2 bases, with 14 bases spanning the gap.

Here the CDR3 DNA reads TGTGCCAGCAGCTTGGACCGGGGAATGGGGATCGGGGAGCAGTACTTC. Protein product: CASSLDRGMGIGEQYF. The J gene is TRBJ2-7, the V gene TRBV5-5; possibly TRBD2 for D (5 bases). The CDR3 is 16 amino acids. V lost 0 bases and J 7 bases, leaving 20 bases between the germline ends. CDR1 and CDR2 (germline): SGHKS, YYEKEE (reference sequence).

The V gene is TRBV9, the J gene TRBJ2-3; D is uncertain. CDR3 length equals 14 residues. CDR1 SGDLS and CDR2 YYNGEE come from the germline V gene. V lost 0 bases and J lost 2, with 7 bases in between. The CDR3 DNA sequence: TGTGCCAGCAGCGTAGTAGGAGCCACAGATACGCAGTATTTT. This codes for CASSVVGATDTQYF.

This clone appeared a single time. The rearrangement uses TRBV7-2 and TRBJ2-3, with 9 nucleotides matching TRBD2. The V segment lost 4 bases and the J segment 3 bases; nucleotides outside the gene matches: 8. The CDR3 is 16 amino acids. Germline V CDR1 and CDR2: SGHTA, FQGNSA. The CDR3 reads CASSWVSGGSTDTQYF. DNA for the CDR3: TGTGCCAGCAGCTGGGTTAGCGGGGGTAGTACAGATACGCAGTATTTT.

This clone was seen a single time. This chain joins TRBV5-1 and TRBJ2-3; 13 nucleotides agree with TRBD2. CDR1 and CDR2 from the germline V gene are SGHRS and YFSETQ. The junction had 5 bases not matched to a gene; V was cut back by 0 bases and J by 1 base. This CDR3 has 18 residues. Here the CDR3 DNA reads TGCGCCAGCAGCTTGGGACTAGCGGGGGGCCCCCGCACAGATACGCAGTATTTT. Amino acid sequence: CASSLGLAGGPRTDTQYF.

This clone showed up just once. This rearrangement joins TRBV5-1 to TRBJ1-6; the match to TRBD1 covers 7 bases. The V and J ends lost 4 bases and 10 bases, in that order; junction bases with no gene match: 14. This CDR3 region has 16 residues. Germline loops: CDR1 SGHRS, CDR2 YFSETQ. Here the CDR3 DNA reads TGCGCCAGCAGCGAATCCTCGGACAGGCCGGGGTCACCCCTCCACTTT. Residues: CASSESSDRPGSPLHF.

The rearrangement uses TRBV5-4 and TRBJ1-1; D is unresolved. With 1 base removed from V and 3 bases from J, the gap between germline ends came to 4 bases. CDR1 is SGHNT, CDR2 YYREEE, per germline (reference sequence). The CDR3 totals 12 residues. CDR3 region: CASSLRDTEAFF. The CDR3 DNA reads TGTGCCAGCAGCTTGCGGGACACTGAAGCTTTCTTT.

This rearrangement joins TRBV5-5 to TRBJ1-5; 7 nucleotides line up with TRBD1. With V trimmed by 4 bases and J by 0 bases, 4 bases remained unmatched. In germline, CDR1 is SGHKS, CDR2 YYEKEE (reference sequence). This CDR3 has 15 amino acids. CDR3 in DNA: TGTGCCAGCAGCACGGGACAGATTAGCAATCAGCCCCAGCATTTT. Translating it yields CASSTGQISNQPQHF.

The chain joins TRBV6-1 to TRBJ1-1; weak D call: TRBD1 (6 bases). The CDR3 is made up of 14 amino acids. Trimming left V 6 bases short and J 1 base short, with 12 bases between. Per germline, CDR1 MNHNS and CDR2 SASEGT. CDR3 amino acids: CASRLTGQNTEAFF. CDR3 DNA sequence: TGTGCCAGCAGGCTTACAGGGCAGAACACTGAAGCTTTCTTT.

The rearrangement links TRBV6-1 to TRBJ1-5; unclear D gene. V was pared by 10 bases and J by 5 bases, with 15 bases between. Germline lookup yields CDR1 MNHNS and CDR2 SASEGT. The CDR3 loop spans 13 amino acids. The chain's CDR3 is CAIANYDDQPQHF. DNA for the CDR3: TGTGCCATCGCGAACTATGATGATCAGCCCCAGCATTTT.

The rearrangement uses TRBV11-1 and TRBJ2-7, with D perhaps matching TRBD2 (6 bases). Trimming pared 5 bases from V and 9 bases from J, leaving 20 bases between. CDR1 and CDR2 from the germline V gene are SGHAT and FQDESV (reference sequence). The CDR3 has 14 residues. Here the CDR3 DNA reads TGTGCCAGCAGCGCAAGGGGACTGCCGGTTGTGCAGTACTTC. Its translation: CASSARGLPVVQYF.

This chain links TRBV27 with TRBJ2-5; possibly TRBD2 for D (5 bases). CDR3 length equals 14 residues. Germline CDR1 and CDR2: MNHEY and SMNVEV (reference sequence). V was pared by 3 bases and J by 7 bases, with 15 bases between. Written as DNA, the CDR3 is TGTGCCAGCAGTTTCCGGGGAGAACGGGCGACCCAGTACTTC. This gives the protein CASSFRGERATQYF.

The chain uses TRBV29-1 and TRBJ1-5, with a tentative D call TRBD1 (5 bases). The V and J ends lost 2 bases and 6 bases respectively, with 11 bases between them. The germline V gene encodes CDR1 SQVTM and CDR2 ANQGSEA. The CDR3 contains 13 residues. CDR3 loop: CSVEPGIGQPQHF. The DNA of the CDR3 is TGCAGCGTTGAACCAGGGATCGGTCAGCCCCAGCATTTT. The full variable domain, its missing parts supplied by reference TRBV29-1 and TRBJ1-5, is SAVISQKPSRDICQRGTSLTIQCQVDSQVTMMFWYRQQPGQSLTLIATANQGSEATYESGFVIDKFPISRPNLTFSTLTVSNMSPEDSSIYLCSVEPGIGQPQHFGDGTRLSIL.

This clone showed up just once. J is TRBJ2-6 and V is TRBV6-5; D gene unclear. The CDR3 extends over 16 amino acids. Per the germline V gene, CDR1 is MNHEY and CDR2 is SVGAGI. V shed 4 bases and J shed 0 bases, with 10 bases lying between them. This CDR3 reads CASSSVFHSGANVLTF. The CDR3 DNA reads TGTGCCAGCAGTTCGGTGTTCCACTCTGGGGCCAACGTCCTGACTTTC.

CDR3 residues: CASSSNRRSEKLFF. CDR3 nucleotides: TGTGCCAGCAGCAGTAACAGGCGTAGTGAAAAACTGTTTTTT. This chain joins TRBV5-5 and TRBJ1-4; the D gene is possibly TRBD1 (5 bases). Germline V gene sequence: CDR1 SGHKS, CDR2 YYEKEE (reference sequence). CDR3 length: 14 residues. Deletions cut 4 bases from V and 7 bases from J, with 14 bases between.

The chain carries TRBV29-1 and TRBJ2-7; D is perhaps TRBD2 (5 bases). Germline CDR1 is SQVTM and CDR2 is ANQGSEA. Trimming pared 6 bases from V and 2 bases from J, leaving 17 bases between. The CDR3 is made up of 14 amino acids. The CDR3 coding sequence is TGCAGCGTCTTGAACAGTGACGGGGCCTACGAGCAGTACTTC. Its translation is CSVLNSDGAYEQYF.

The rearrangement links TRBV5-1 to TRBJ2-1; 12 bases line up with TRBD2. Germline trimming cut 0 bases from V and 15 bases from J; bases unmatched to any gene: 7. This CDR3 spans 14 amino acids. CDR1 is SGHRS and CDR2 is YFSETQ in the germline V gene. Here the CDR3 reads CASSLVGTSGSRFF. CDR3 sequence (DNA): TGCGCCAGCAGCTTGGTGGGGACTAGCGGGTCTCGGTTCTTC. The variable domain in full, completed from reference TRBV5-1 and TRBJ2-1, reads KAGVTQTPRYLIKTRGQQVTLSCSPISGHRSVSWYQQTPGQGLQFLFEYFSETQRNKGNFPGRFSGRQFSNSRSEMNVSTLELGDSALYLCASSLVGTSGSRFFGPGTRLTVL.

The chain employs TRBV2 and TRBJ1-1, with a possible D match to TRBD1 (5 bases). The length of the CDR3 is 13 residues. Trimming took off 11 bases at V and 4 bases at J, with 17 bases between the two ends. CDR1 SNHLY and CDR2 FYNNEI come from the germline V gene. For the CDR3, the DNA is TGTGCCGGGGCGGGGGAAGGGATCACTGAAGCTTTCTTT. Residues: CAGAGEGITEAFF.

This clone has only a few counts. J is TRBJ1-1 and V is TRBV4-2; no definite D call. This CDR3 is built from 13 residues. The germline V gene has CDR1 LGHNA and CDR2 YNFKEQ. V lost 4 bases to trimming and J lost 1 base, with 7 bases between them. CDR3 residues: CASSPKRNTEAFF. The CDR3 nucleotides are TGTGCCAGCAGCCCGAAGAGGAACACTGAAGCTTTCTTT.

J is TRBJ2-7 and V is TRBV6-5; 7 bases are a match to TRBD2. In germline, CDR1 is MNHEY, CDR2 SVGAGI. Losses at the gene ends were 0 bases for V and 3 bases for J; bases not matched to a gene: 5. The CDR3 totals 15 residues. For the CDR3, the DNA is TGTGCCAGCAGTTACTCGGGCGGGAGTGGCTACGAGCAGTACTTC. Its translation: CASSYSGGSGYEQYF.

The chain employs TRBV4-3 and TRBJ1-1; D may be TRBD1 (6 bases). CDR3 length equals 15 residues. Looked up from germline, CDR1 is LGHNA and CDR2 is YSLEER. V dropped 4 bases and J dropped 1 base, with 13 bases sitting between them. CDR3 residues: CASSRQTTGNTEAFF. In nucleotides, the CDR3 is TGCGCCAGCAGCCGACAGACGACAGGGAACACTGAAGCTTTCTTT.